These 8 T cell receptor beta chains were sequenced from one sample in a study of long-term antiretroviral therapy in people with HIV. immunoSEQ v3.0 was run at survey level. The data were produced by immunoSEQ multiplex PCR, yet TCRdb's version contains in-frame clones alone and is incomplete. The sample includes roughly 30,000 clones, over 75% seen only once; the top ten take 8% to 9%. The input for sequencing was unsorted PBMCs, taken 4.7 to 5 years after starting antiretroviral therapy. Receptor source: a man in his forties with HIV.

Sample share makes this clone medium-sized. The chain combines TRBV10-1 with TRBJ2-7; D is perhaps TRBD1 or TRBD2 (5 bases each). The V end lost 0 bases, the J end lost 9 bases, and 21 bases lay between the germline ends. The germline V gene encodes CDR1 WNHNN and CDR2 SYGVQD (reference sequence). The CDR3 loop spans 16 amino acids. The CDR3 bases are TGCGCCAGCAGTGAGTCGGTGGTTCCGGGGCCGGGCGGGCAGTACTTC. This gives the protein CASSESVVPGPGGQYF.

J is TRBJ1-5 and V is TRBV6-1; the D gene is possibly TRBD1 (5 bases). In germline, CDR1 is MNHNS, CDR2 SASEGT. Deletions cut 1 base from V and 6 bases from J, with 19 bases between. The CDR3 spans 17 residues. CDR3 in DNA: TGTGCCAGCAGTGAAGTCACAATGGGGCAGGGTAGTCAGCCCCAGCATTTT. Its translation is CASSEVTMGQGSQPQHF.

The chain has TRBV18 and TRBJ1-2, with 7 nucleotides matching TRBD1. In germline, CDR1 is KGHSH, CDR2 LQKENI. V lost 2 bases and J lost 8; bases outside the gene matches: 2. CDR3 size: 12 residues. The DNA of the CDR3 is TGTGCCAGCTCACCAAGGGGGCAAGGCTACACCTTC. Amino acids: CASSPRGQGYTF.

The V call is TRBV28, the J call TRBJ2-7, with 10 bases aligning to TRBD2. The germline V gene encodes CDR1 MDHEN and CDR2 SYDVKM. The CDR3 totals 15 residues. Trimming removed 5 bases from V and 1 base from J; junction bases left unmatched: 5. The CDR3 DNA reads as TGTGCCAGCAGTCAAATAGCGGGAGGATCCTACGAGCAGTACTTC. It specifies CASSQIAGGSYEQYF.

This chain connects TRBV19 to TRBJ2-7; D ambiguous. The CDR3 contains 14 residues. V shed 7 bases and J shed 6 bases, with 19 bases lying between them. The germline CDR1 and CDR2 sequences are LNHDA and SQIVND (reference sequence). CDR3 amino acids: CASTQQRAGGEQYF. CDR3 nucleotide sequence: TGTGCCAGTACTCAACAAAGGGCAGGCGGCGAGCAGTACTTC.

This chain joins TRBV29-1 and TRBJ2-1, with D possibly being TRBD1 or TRBD2 (5 bases each). Germline V gene lookup returns CDR1 SQVTM and CDR2 ANQGSEA. The V end was cut by 4 bases, the J end by 0 bases, with 13 bases between. CDR3 length equals 15 residues. The CDR3 sequence is CSVGDGESSYNEQFF. CDR3 coding DNA: TGCAGCGTTGGGGACGGAGAGAGCTCCTACAATGAGCAGTTCTTC.

There are a few counts of this clone. The chain couples TRBV7-9 to TRBJ1-3; no reliable D call. Trimming removed 5 bases from V and 3 bases from J, with 17 bases in between. Per germline, CDR1 SEHNR and CDR2 FQNEAQ (reference sequence). CDR3 length: 16 amino acids. The CDR3 loop reads CASSTTPSKLGNTIYF. The CDR3, as DNA: TGTGCCAGCAGCACCACCCCAAGTAAACTTGGAAACACCATATATTTT.

The gene calls are TRBV28 and TRBJ2-6; TRBD1 or TRBD2 may be the D gene (5 bases each). V was shortened by 7 bases and J by 2 bases, with 15 bases between the two germline ends. The CDR3 is made up of 16 amino acids. Germline lookup yields CDR1 MDHEN and CDR2 SYDVKM. The CDR3 DNA reads TGTGCCAGCAAGGGGAACGGGGTTGCTGGGGCCAACGTCCTGACTTTC. This codes for CASKGNGVAGANVLTF.